These 27 T cell receptor beta chains were all obtained from the same sample, sequenced in a study of PD-L1 blockade in urothelial cancer. TCRdb's table, derived via immunoSEQ multiplex PCR, lists solely in-frame clones and lacks some. Of tens of thousands of clones listed, 75% to 85% were seen once; the top ten hold around 1.6%. Time point defined: pretreatment peripheral blood. The specimen comprised PBMCs, sampled around atezolizumab (anti-PD-L1) treatment. The receptors here all came from a man aged 70 or older with urothelial cancer.

The chain couples TRBV5-1 to TRBJ2-1; TRBD2 is a possible D gene (6 bases). The V gene's germline CDR1 is SGHRS and CDR2 YFSETQ. Trimming removed 5 bases from V and 3 bases from J, with 9 bases in between. This CDR3 has 13 amino acids. The DNA for the CDR3 is TGCGCCAGCAGGGGAGGCGGCTACAATGAGCAGTTCTTC. It specifies CASRGGGYNEQFF.

This clone was observed a handful of times. V and J are TRBV7-9 and TRBJ2-1; 10 nucleotides match TRBD2. The CDR3 totals 14 residues. V lost 5 bases and J lost 8; bases outside the gene matches: 6. Germline values: CDR1 SEHNR, CDR2 FQNEAQ (reference sequence). The CDR3: CASSTEREGHEQFF. The CDR3, as DNA: TGTGCCAGCAGCACTGAGCGGGAGGGCCATGAGCAGTTCTTC.

This clone came up once. The V call is TRBV6-4, the J call TRBJ1-2; 7 nucleotides align to TRBD1. Germline CDR1 MRHNA, CDR2 SNTAGT. The junction had 9 bases not matched to a gene; V was cut back by 0 bases and J by 8 bases. This CDR3 region has 15 residues. The CDR3 reads CASSDSRLTGRGYTF. The CDR3 DNA reads TGTGCCAGCAGTGACTCTCGATTGACAGGGCGCGGCTACACCTTC.

J is TRBJ1-5 and V is TRBV12-5, with D tentatively TRBD1 (6 bases). Germline CDR1 LGHNT, CDR2 FRNRAP. Trimming pared 5 bases from V and 4 bases from J, leaving 9 bases between. The CDR3 totals 13 residues. In DNA, the CDR3 is TGTGCTAGTGGTCTGGACAGTAATCAGCCCCAGCATTTT. Translated, it gives CASGLDSNQPQHF.

The rearrangement links TRBV7-9 to TRBJ1-2, with 7 bases matching TRBD1. J was trimmed by 7 bases and V by 4 bases; bases with no gene match: 9. The CDR3 loop spans 14 amino acids. Germline CDR1 is SEHNR and CDR2 is FQNEAQ (reference sequence). This chain's CDR3 is CASSWTGGRGGYTF. The CDR3 nucleotides are TGTGCCAGCAGCTGGACAGGCGGACGGGGTGGCTACACCTTC.

The chain couples TRBV19 to TRBJ1-1; D may be TRBD1 (6 bases). V was pared by 7 bases and J by 5 bases, with 17 bases between. The CDR3 spans 14 residues. Germline V lookup: CDR1 LNHDA, CDR2 SQIVND (reference sequence). The CDR3 loop reads CASTARGGATEAFF. For the CDR3, the DNA is TGTGCCAGTACCGCTCGTGGGGGGGCGACTGAAGCTTTCTTT.

This clone was detected a few times. This rearrangement joins TRBV7-3 to TRBJ1-1, with D uncertain. There are 15 residues in the CDR3. Germline V gene sequence: CDR1 SGHTA, CDR2 FQGTGA. V dropped 2 bases and J dropped 10 bases, with 20 bases sitting between them. The CDR3 reads CASSLESSSPGRAFF. The CDR3 DNA is TGTGCCAGCAGCTTAGAATCTTCCTCTCCAGGCAGAGCTTTCTTT.

This chain joins TRBV28 and TRBJ2-1, with 7 bases matching TRBD2. Trimming cost V 2 bases and J 7 bases; bases outside gene matches: 5. Germline V gene lookup returns CDR1 MDHEN and CDR2 SYDVKM. The CDR3 runs to 14 residues. In DNA form, the CDR3 reads TGTGCCAGCAGTTTACCAGGGACTATAAATGAGCAGTTCTTC. Translating it yields CASSLPGTINEQFF.

The chain recombines TRBV10-2 with TRBJ2-3, with 8 bases aligning to TRBD2. This CDR3 is built from 17 residues. The V segment lost 0 bases and the J segment 3 bases; nucleotides outside the gene matches: 8. Germline V CDR1 and CDR2: WSHSY, SAAADI. CDR3 in amino acids: CASSESIAGGVTDTQYF. The CDR3 DNA sequence: TGCGCCAGCAGTGAGTCGATTGCGGGAGGAGTAACAGATACGCAGTATTTT.

The J gene is TRBJ1-1, the V gene TRBV9, with 9 bases aligning to TRBD1. The CDR3 consists of 15 residues. Germline CDR1 and CDR2: SGDLS and YYNGEE. Losses at the gene ends were 3 bases for V and 1 base for J; bases not matched to a gene: 4. The CDR3 sequence is CASSGGTGRNTEAFF. CDR3 in DNA: TGTGCCAGCAGCGGAGGGACAGGGAGGAACACTGAAGCTTTCTTT.

V usage is TRBV5-1 and J usage is TRBJ2-2, with 8 bases lining up with TRBD2. The V and J ends lost 2 bases and 8 bases, in that order; junction bases with no gene match: 8. Germline CDR1 reads SGHRS; CDR2 reads YFSETQ. The CDR3 runs to 15 residues. The DNA for the CDR3 is TGCGCCAGCAGCTTACAAGCGGGAGTGGATGGGGAGCTGTTTTTT. Translated, it gives CASSLQAGVDGELFF.

This sequence joins TRBV7-8 and TRBJ1-2; D gene unclear. This CDR3 spans 13 amino acids. V shed 0 bases and J shed 5 bases, with 7 bases lying between them. Germline CDR1 and CDR2: SGHVS and FQNEAQ. CDR3 loop: CASSLANSYGYTF. Here the CDR3 DNA reads TGTGCCAGCAGCTTAGCCAACTCATATGGCTACACCTTC.

This clone showed up many times. J is TRBJ2-2 and V is TRBV6-5; the match to TRBD2 covers 7 bases. J was trimmed by 1 base and V by 0 bases; bases with no gene match: 2. Germline loops: CDR1 MNHEY, CDR2 SVGAGI. This CDR3 has 16 residues. The CDR3 sequence: CASSYSQRENTGELFF. In DNA, the CDR3 is TGTGCCAGCAGTTACTCTCAGCGGGAGAACACCGGGGAGCTGTTTTTT.

This clone was seen a single time. The chain carries TRBV5-4 and TRBJ2-3; 11 bases fit TRBD2. The CDR3 runs to 16 residues. Per germline, CDR1 SGHNT and CDR2 YYREEE (reference sequence). Losses at the gene ends were 5 bases for V and 0 bases for J; bases not matched to a gene: 5. The CDR3, as DNA: TGTGCCAGCAGTTATCGGACTAGCGGGAGCACAGATACGCAGTATTTT. Encoded protein: CASSYRTSGSTDTQYF.

V gene TRBV28 combines with J gene TRBJ1-5; D is undetermined. The CDR3 sequence is 15 residues long. V was trimmed by 6 bases and J by 4 bases, leaving 16 bases between them. Germline V gene lookup returns CDR1 MDHEN and CDR2 SYDVKM. The CDR3 region has the DNA TGTGCCAGCAGCCCCTTCGACACAGAGAATCAGCCCCAGCATTTT. Its protein product is CASSPFDTENQPQHF. The full variable domain, completed using reference TRBV28 and TRBJ1-5, is DVKVTQSSRYLVKRTGEKVFLECVQDMDHENMFWYRQDPGLGLRLIYFSYDVKMKEKGDIPEGYSVSREKKERFSLILESASTNQTSMYLCASSPFDTENQPQHFGDGTRLSIL.

This clone has more than one count but fewer than ten. This chain joins TRBV7-9 and TRBJ1-5, with 7 bases fitting TRBD1. V shed 1 base and J 4 bases; nucleotides not matched to a gene: 4. The germline CDR1 and CDR2 sequences are SEHNR and FQNEAQ (reference sequence). The CDR3 has 15 residues. For the CDR3, the DNA is TGTGCCAGCAGCTTAGTCGGGACAGATAATCAGCCCCAGCATTTT. This translates into CASSLVGTDNQPQHF.

V usage is TRBV30 and J usage is TRBJ2-7, with D perhaps TRBD1 (5 bases). Trimming pared 0 bases from V and 3 bases from J, leaving 6 bases between. This CDR3 region has 12 residues. Germline CDR1 is GTSNPN and CDR2 is SVGIG (reference sequence). In DNA, the CDR3 is TGTGCCTGGAGTGTCAGGGTCTACGAGCAGTACTTC. Amino acid sequence: CAWSVRVYEQYF.

The V gene is TRBV4-3, the J gene TRBJ1-3; TRBD1 is a possible D gene (5 bases). The CDR3 covers 17 residues. CDR1 and CDR2 (germline): LGHNA, YSLEER. Trimming took 4 bases from V and 0 from J, leaving 16 bases between them. The CDR3 loop reads CASSRSQVTNSGNTIYF. The CDR3 DNA reads as TGCGCCAGCAGCCGGTCACAGGTTACCAACTCTGGAAACACCATATATTTT.

The chain recombines TRBV5-1 with TRBJ2-7, with a possible D match to TRBD1 (7 bases). The CDR3 loop spans 16 amino acids. V lost 0 bases, J lost 5 bases, and 18 bases lay in between. Germline assignment: CDR1 SGHRS and CDR2 YFSETQ. Here the CDR3 reads CASSLGGGGSRNEQYF. CDR3 nucleotides: TGCGCCAGCAGCTTGGGAGGAGGGGGCAGTCGAAACGAGCAGTACTTC.

This clone was observed a handful of times. The CDR3 sequence is CASSEQAARLSYEQYF. The CDR3 DNA is TGTGCCAGCAGTGAACAAGCGGCCCGACTCTCCTACGAGCAGTACTTC. This chain joins TRBV6-1 and TRBJ2-7; D perhaps matches TRBD2 (5 bases). The germline CDR1 and CDR2 sequences are MNHNS and SASEGT. V dropped 2 bases and J dropped 0 bases, with 14 bases sitting between them. This CDR3 contains 16 residues.

The chain carries TRBV6-1 and TRBJ1-1; 7 nucleotides line up with TRBD1. J lost 1 base, V lost 10 bases, and 6 bases had no gene match. The CDR3 covers 13 residues. Germline lookup yields CDR1 MNHNS and CDR2 SASEGT. The CDR3 loop reads CATPGTENTEAFF. DNA of the CDR3: TGTGCCACTCCCGGGACAGAGAACACTGAAGCTTTCTTT.

The chain recombines TRBV18 with TRBJ2-3, with 8 nucleotides matching TRBD2. Germline trimming cut 2 bases from V and 6 bases from J; bases unmatched to any gene: 7. Germline V lookup: CDR1 KGHSH, CDR2 LQKENI. The CDR3 covers 15 residues. CDR3 coding DNA: TGTGCCAGCTCACCAGTCGCGGGAGGTTCTGATACGCAGTATTTT. This sequence encodes CASSPVAGGSDTQYF.

This clone was seen a few times. Within the sample, other DNA sequences also encode this same CDR3. This chain joins TRBV6-5 and TRBJ1-1; the match to TRBD1 covers 10 bases. Germline assignment: CDR1 MNHEY and CDR2 SVGAGI. The V gene end was trimmed by 5 bases and the J gene end by 2 bases; junction bases not matched to a gene: 5. The CDR3 contains 15 residues. Here the CDR3 DNA reads TGTGCCAGCAGTCCCAGGGACAGGGGTAACACTGAAGCTTTCTTT. The encoded protein is CASSPRDRGNTEAFF.

The CDR3 coding sequence is TGTGCCAGCAGCCTGCGTCGGGGGGGAAACACTGAAGCTTTCTTT. Translating it yields CASSLRRGGNTEAFF. The gene calls are TRBV4-2 and TRBJ1-1; D perhaps matches TRBD1 (5 bases). Germline CDR1 reads LGHNA; CDR2 reads YNFKEQ. V was trimmed by 4 bases and J by 2 bases, leaving 14 bases between them. The CDR3 runs 15 residues.

The chain recombines TRBV6-1 with TRBJ2-5, with TRBD1 identical over 7 bases. Germline trimming cut 8 bases from V and 5 bases from J; bases unmatched to any gene: 11. Looked up from germline, CDR1 is MNHNS and CDR2 is SASEGT. This CDR3 has 14 residues. CDR3 in amino acids: CASGWTGLAETQYF. CDR3 coding DNA: TGTGCCAGCGGCTGGACAGGCCTGGCGGAGACCCAGTACTTC.

The chain combines TRBV27 with TRBJ1-3; D gene ambiguous. CDR1 MNHEY and CDR2 SMNVEV come from the germline V gene (reference sequence). V gave up 8 bases and J gave up 0 bases, with 14 bases separating them. This CDR3 contains 15 residues. As DNA, the CDR3 is TGTGCCAGCGCTCTAACGGGAAGCTCTGGAAACACCATATATTTT. It specifies CASALTGSSGNTIYF.

V gene TRBV7-3 combines with J gene TRBJ1-1; D might be TRBD1 (5 bases). The CDR3 is 15 residues long. The germline V gene has CDR1 SGHTA and CDR2 FQGTGA. Between the trimmed V and J ends, which lost 5 bases and 4 bases, there was a span of 17 bases. This CDR3 reads CASSRLRGVSTEAFF. The CDR3 coding sequence is TGTGCCAGCAGCCGGTTACGGGGGGTGAGCACTGAAGCTTTCTTT.